These 11 T cell receptor beta chains were all obtained from the same sample, sequenced in a study of shared clonotypes between healthy human individuals. Sequencing used immunoSEQ multiplex PCR; TCRdb keeps in-frame clones, though not all of them. The sample lists 450,000 to 500,000 clones; 70% to 80% were seen once. The sequenced sample was PBMCs. The receptors derive from a woman in her thirties or forties in good health. Some clones in this sample may be carry-over from other donors' samples.

This sequence joins TRBV13 and TRBJ2-7; 8 nucleotides align to TRBD2. After removal of 2 bases from V and 3 bases from J, the junction contained 9 bases not matched to a gene. Per germline, CDR1 PRHDT and CDR2 FYEKMQ (reference sequence). There are 16 residues in the CDR3. This CDR3 reads CASSLTFGRDYYEQYF. DNA of the CDR3: TGTGCCAGCAGCTTAACCTTCGGGAGGGATTACTACGAGCAGTACTTC.

This sequence joins TRBV19 and TRBJ2-7; 8 bases line up with TRBD1. Germline CDR1 LNHDA, CDR2 SQIVND (reference sequence). The CDR3 covers 15 residues. With V trimmed by 5 bases and J by 4 bases, 10 bases remained unmatched. CDR3 in amino acids: CASSPVGQVGYEQYF. In DNA form, the CDR3 reads TGTGCCAGTAGTCCGGTGGGACAGGTGGGGTACGAGCAGTACTTC.

The rearrangement uses TRBV2 and TRBJ2-2; TRBD2 matches 8 bases. This CDR3 comprises 16 residues. V trimming: 4 bases; J trimming: 5 bases; junction bases outside the gene matches: 9. Germline CDR1 and CDR2: SNHLY and FYNNEI. CDR3 DNA sequence: TGTGCCAGCAGTGTGCTCGGGGGGGTTCCTACCGGGGAGCTGTTTTTT. This translates into CASSVLGGVPTGELFF. The entire variable domain, with the rest obtained from reference TRBV2 and TRBJ2-2, is as follows: EPEVTQTPSHQVTQMGQEVILRCVPISNHLYFYWYRQILGQKVEFLVSFYNNEISEKSEIFDDQFSVERPDGSNFTLKIRSTKLEDSAMYFCASSVLGGVPTGELFFGEGSRLTVL.

This clone was counted a single time. The J gene is TRBJ1-1, the V gene TRBV6-5; TRBD1 matches 7 bases. V shed 2 bases and J 0 bases; nucleotides not matched to a gene: 0. The CDR3 is made up of 14 amino acids. Per germline, CDR1 MNHEY and CDR2 SVGAGI. The CDR3 nucleotides are TGTGCCAGCAGTTACACAGGGGTGAACACTGAAGCTTTCTTT. Its protein product is CASSYTGVNTEAFF.

The V and J genes are TRBV7-2 and TRBJ2-7, with TRBD1 identical over 10 bases. The CDR3 runs to 15 residues. Germline assignment: CDR1 SGHTA and CDR2 FQGNSA. The J segment lost 2 bases and the V segment lost 2 bases, leaving 3 bases of the junction unmatched. The CDR3 loop is CASSLSGQGPYEQYF. The CDR3, as DNA: TGTGCCAGCAGCTTATCGGGACAGGGGCCCTACGAGCAGTACTTC.

The CDR3 sequence: CATSSPNWDQQETQYF. For the CDR3, the DNA is TGTGCCACCAGCAGCCCCAATTGGGATCAACAAGAGACCCAGTACTTC. The chain joins TRBV15 to TRBJ2-5; D remains unclear. This CDR3 comprises 16 residues. Deletions cut 3 bases from V and 2 bases from J, with 16 bases between. The germline V gene has CDR1 LNHNV and CDR2 YYDKDF (reference sequence). The full variable domain, its missing parts supplied by reference TRBV15 and TRBJ2-5, is DAMVIQNPRYQVTQFGKPVTLSCSQTLNHNVMYWYQQKSSQAPKLLFHYYDKDFNNEADTPDNFQSRRPNTSFCFLDIRSPGLGDTAMYLCATSSPNWDQQETQYFGPGTRLLVL.

The chain recombines TRBV4-1 with TRBJ2-2; 8 bases agree with TRBD2. With 0 bases clipped from V and 0 bases from J, the junction kept 15 bases outside the gene matches. This CDR3 has 21 amino acids. Germline V gene sequence: CDR1 MGHRA, CDR2 YSYEKL. This chain's CDR3 is CASSQDWDIWLAGSNTGELFF. CDR3 DNA sequence: TGCGCCAGCAGCCAAGACTGGGATATATGGCTAGCGGGTTCGAACACCGGGGAGCTGTTTTTT.

Comment on this clone: Other DNA sequences in the same sample also yield this CDR3. The chain carries TRBV28 and TRBJ2-7; a possible D gene is TRBD2 (5 bases). Germline V CDR1 and CDR2: MDHEN, SYDVKM. V lost 2 bases and J 3 bases, leaving 8 bases between the germline ends. The CDR3 is 13 residues long. In nucleotides, the CDR3 is TGTGCCAGCAGTTTAGGTGGGAGCTACGAGCAGTACTTC. It specifies CASSLGGSYEQYF. Variable domain in full (rest from reference TRBV28 and TRBJ2-7): DVKVTQSSRYLVKRTGEKVFLECVQDMDHENMFWYRQDPGLGLRLIYFSYDVKMKEKGDIPEGYSVSREKKERFSLILESASTNQTSMYLCASSLGGSYEQYFGPGTRLTVT.

This chain connects TRBV7-2 to TRBJ1-2; perhaps TRBD1 as D (5 bases). The CDR3 runs to 17 residues. Germline V CDR1 and CDR2: SGHTA, FQGNSA. Trimming stripped 5 bases from V and 6 bases from J, with 25 bases between. DNA for the CDR3: TGTGCCAGCAGCGAATCCCTGTCCAGGGCCCGTGGGCATGGCTACACCTTC. It yields the protein CASSESLSRARGHGYTF.

The V call is TRBV7-9, the J call TRBJ2-5; a possible D gene is TRBD1 (6 bases). Germline CDR1 and CDR2: SEHNR and FQNEAQ (reference sequence). CDR3 length: 14 residues. V was trimmed by 4 bases and J by 2 bases, leaving 11 bases between them. CDR3 loop: CASSSDRRQETQYF. The CDR3, as DNA: TGTGCCAGCAGCTCCGACAGGCGTCAAGAGACCCAGTACTTC.

This clone was counted a few times. The CDR3 sequence: CASTVSRPYGYTF. CDR3 in DNA: TGTGCCAGCACAGTCAGCCGACCCTATGGCTACACCTTC. This rearrangement joins TRBV6-4 to TRBJ1-2, with unresolved D. V lost 7 bases to trimming and J lost 4 bases, with 13 bases between them. CDR3 length: 13 residues. CDR1 and CDR2 (germline): MRHNA, SNTAGT.